The entry that follows covers one T cell receptor (beta chain) sequence. Germline V gives CDR1 SGHRS, CDR2 YFSETQ. The CDR3 runs 15 residues. V was clipped by 1 base and J by 2 bases; unmatched bases: 4. Measured with immunoSEQ multiplex PCR; TCRdb has only the in-frame clones, and not every one. The table has roughly 200,000 clones, around 90% seen once; the top ten hold approximately 7%. The sample belongs to a study of blood T cell repertoires in COVID-19. Sequencing was carried out using peripheral blood. The J gene is TRBJ2-5, the V gene TRBV5-1, with 8 bases identical to TRBD2. This receptor was taken from a middle-aged man with acute or convalescent COVID-19. The CDR3 sequence is CASSLWAGGQETQYF. CDR3 nucleotides: TGCGCCAGCAGCTTGTGGGCGGGGGGTCAAGAGACCCAGTACTTC.